This T cell receptor (beta chain) was sequenced for a study of shared clonotypes between healthy human individuals. The V gene lost 1 base and the J gene lost 7 bases, with 17 bases spanning the gap. CDR3 length: 15 amino acids. Germline V gene lookup returns CDR1 SGHAT and CDR2 FQNNGV. Donors comprised only Caucasian adults living in Nashville, Tennessee. The table came from immunoSEQ multiplex PCR; TCRdb's copy has only in-frame clones and leaves some out. Among 2 million to 3 million clones, just over 90% were seen once, and the ten largest hold over 0.12%. This chain uses TRBV11-2 with TRBJ2-7; the D gene could be TRBD1 or TRBD2 (5 bases each). This TCR derives from a man aged 18-30 years in good health. Sequencing was performed on naive CD4+ T cells sorted from blood. Subset specified: CD45RA+ positively selected. CDR3 residues: CASSLVGGSLGEQYF. For the CDR3, the DNA is TGTGCCAGCAGCTTAGTTGGGGGATCGCTGGGAGAGCAGTACTTC.